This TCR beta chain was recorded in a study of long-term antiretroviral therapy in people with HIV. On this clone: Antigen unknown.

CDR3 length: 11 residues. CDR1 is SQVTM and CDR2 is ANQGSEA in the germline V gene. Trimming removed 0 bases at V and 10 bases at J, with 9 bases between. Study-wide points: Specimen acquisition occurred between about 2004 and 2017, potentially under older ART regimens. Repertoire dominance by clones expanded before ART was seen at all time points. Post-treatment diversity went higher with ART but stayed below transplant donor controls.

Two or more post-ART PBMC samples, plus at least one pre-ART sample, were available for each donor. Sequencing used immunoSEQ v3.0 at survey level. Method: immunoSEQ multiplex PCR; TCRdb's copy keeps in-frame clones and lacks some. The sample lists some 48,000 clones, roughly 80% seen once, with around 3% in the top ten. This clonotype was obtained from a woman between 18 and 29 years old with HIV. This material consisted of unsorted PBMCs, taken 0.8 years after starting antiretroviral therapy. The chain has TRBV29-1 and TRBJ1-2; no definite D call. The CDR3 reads CSVEEGGPYTF. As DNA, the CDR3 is TGCAGCGTTGAAGAGGGCGGGCCCTACACCTTC.